Included here is one T cell receptor (beta chain) sequence, with context. Its antigen is as yet unknown. The germline gives CDR1 KGHSH, CDR2 LQKENI. The CDR3 length is 13 residues. TCRdb reworked the 5' RACE reads into one entry per CDR3 protein, no DNA. The sample table sets out 400,000 or so distinct CDR3 sequences. These data come from a study of T cells expressing NK-cell markers. Study information: With respect to HCMV, most of the eight sequenced donors were seropositive, and one was seronegative. Broader study findings: Whether expanded NKG2C+ T cell clones were HCMV specific stayed uncertain. Similarly, these clonotypes led the CD3+CD56-NKG2C+ fraction as well in a few donors.

The clonotype comes from a woman between 45 and 60 years old in good health. Source material: blood T cells: a sorted CD56 or NKG2C T cell subset, CD4+ or CD8+ T cells, or bulk PBMC T cells (not recorded which). V is TRBV18 and J is TRBJ2-1; as DNA is missing, the TRBD1 call by TCRdb cannot be tested. The CDR3 here is CASSRTGPNEQFF.